The clone carrying this TCR beta chain was recorded many times. Antigen specificity is unknown. The data originate from a study of read filtering for tumor transcriptome and immune sequencing. The overall study: Patients were 17 male and some 13 female, mean age approximately 70 years, range roughly 45 to 85. Overall study findings and caveats: IR-seq captured clonotypes deeper and more reliably than RNA-seq. Around 85% of IR-seq clonotypes had one read, totaling about 3.5% of reads; RNA-seq: approximately 75% and 45%.

Molecular barcoded adaptors covering alpha/delta and beta/gamma chains were used on 400 to 450 ng RNA. Each CDR3 protein gets one entry after TCRdb re-called the reads with MiXCR. This sample has about 50,000 distinct CDR3 sequences, with 15% to 20% found just once. The CDR3 runs 13 residues. V gave up 8 bases and J gave up 5 bases, with 14 bases separating them. Germline V lookup: CDR1 SNHLY, CDR2 FYNNEI. This sequence was found in a donor aged 40 or older with multiple myeloma. The genes are TRBV2 and TRBJ2-3; perhaps TRBD2 as D (5 bases). The sample was a population of CD138-negative cells sorted from bone marrow. CDR3 region: CASQSGSRDTQYF. The CDR3 coding sequence is TGTGCCAGCCAGAGCGGTTCGAGAGATACGCAGTATTTT.